The T cell receptor beta chain described here comes from a study of PD-1 blockade in classical Hodgkin lymphoma. The ends lost 5 bases at V and 2 bases at J; junction bases unmatched: 4. The CDR3 consists of 15 residues. The germline CDR1 and CDR2 sequences are SEHNR and FQNEAQ (reference sequence). TCRdb's table, derived via immunoSEQ multiplex PCR, lists solely in-frame clones and lacks some. Of roughly 56,000 clones listed, 88% are singletons. This clone was found once. Antigen: not known. Every patient had relapsed following autologous stem cell transplantation, and cohorts differed in brentuximab vedotin exposure. Regarding the study as a whole: It was CD4+ TCR diversity, not CD8+, that rose significantly by C4D1. At baseline, newly diagnosed patients reportedly showed less TCR diversity than healthy donors. The diversity seen at baseline in complete responders resembled that of newly diagnosed patients.

This sequence was found in a human donor with classical Hodgkin lymphoma. This chain links TRBV7-9 with TRBJ1-3; 9 bases align to TRBD1. Sequencing used peripheral blood mononuclear cells (PBMCs), obtained before the second cycle of nivolumab. CDR3 protein: CASSEQGATGNTIYF. The CDR3 coding sequence is TGTGCCAGCAGCGAACAGGGGGCTACTGGAAACACCATATATTTT.